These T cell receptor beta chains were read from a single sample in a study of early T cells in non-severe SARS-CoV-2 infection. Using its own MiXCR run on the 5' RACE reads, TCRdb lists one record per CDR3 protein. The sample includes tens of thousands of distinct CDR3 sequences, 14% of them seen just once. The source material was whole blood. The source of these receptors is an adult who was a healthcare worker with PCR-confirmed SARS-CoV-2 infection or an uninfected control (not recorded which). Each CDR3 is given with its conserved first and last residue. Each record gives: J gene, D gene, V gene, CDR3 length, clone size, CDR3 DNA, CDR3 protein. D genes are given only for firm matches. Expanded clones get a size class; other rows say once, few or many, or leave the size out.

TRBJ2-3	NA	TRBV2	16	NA	TGTGCCAGCAGTAACACGGCTAGGTCCCCCACAGATACGCAGTATTTT	CASSNTARSPTDTQYF
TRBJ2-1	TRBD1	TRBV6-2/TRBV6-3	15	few	TGTGCCAGCAGTTACTCCACCAGGGGGCCTGATGAGCAGTTCTTC	CASSYSTRGPDEQFF
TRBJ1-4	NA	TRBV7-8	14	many	TGTGCCAGCAGCTCCGGGTCTATTAGAGAAAAACTGTTTTTT	CASSSGSIREKLFF
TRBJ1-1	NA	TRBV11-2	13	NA	TGTGCCAGCAGCTTAGAGGCAGCCACTGAAGCTTTCTTT	CASSLEAATEAFF
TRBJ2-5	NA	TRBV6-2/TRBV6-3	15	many	TGTGCCAGCAGTTACTCGAAGGGACGGAAAGAGACCCAGTACTTC	CASSYSKGRKETQYF
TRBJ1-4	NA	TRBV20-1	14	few	TGCAGTGCTAGAATGGCAGGGAGGGCTGAAAAACTGTTTTTT	CSARMAGRAEKLFF
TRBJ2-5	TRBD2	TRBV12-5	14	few	TGTGCTAGTGGTTTGGGGGACTATTTGGAGACCCAGTACTTC	CASGLGDYLETQYF
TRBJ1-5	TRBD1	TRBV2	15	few	TGTGCCAGCAGTGAAGCGTGGACAGGGGGTCAGCCCCAGCATTTT	CASSEAWTGGQPQHF
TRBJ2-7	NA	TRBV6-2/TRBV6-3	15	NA	TGTGCCAGCAGCCCGGGAGAACGGGGGCCCTACGAGCAGTACTTC	CASSPGERGPYEQYF
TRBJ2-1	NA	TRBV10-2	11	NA	TGCGCCAGCAGAGGTGGGAATGAGCAGTTCTTC	CASRGGNEQFF
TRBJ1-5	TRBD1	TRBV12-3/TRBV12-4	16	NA	TGTGCCAGCAGTTTCGGCTGGACAGGGGGAAATCAGCCCCAGCATTTT	CASSFGWTGGNQPQHF
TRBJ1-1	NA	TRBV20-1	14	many	TGCAGTGCTGACACGGGCCTTATGAACACTGAAGCTTTCTTT	CSADTGLMNTEAFF
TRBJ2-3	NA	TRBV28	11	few	TGTGCCGGGGGCCCCACAGATACGCAGTATTTT	CAGGPTDTQYF
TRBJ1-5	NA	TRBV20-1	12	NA	TGCAGTGCTAGCCTAAGCAATCAGCCCCAGCATTTT	CSASLSNQPQHF
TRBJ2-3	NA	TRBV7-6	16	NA	TGTGCCAGCAGCTTAGCACCAGTGGCGAGCACAGATACGCAGTATTTT	CASSLAPVASTDTQYF
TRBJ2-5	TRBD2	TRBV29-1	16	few	TGCAGCGGTCCCGGACTAGCGGGGGGTCCTCAAGAGACCCAGTACTTC	CSGPGLAGGPQETQYF
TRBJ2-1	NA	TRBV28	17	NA	TGTGCCAGCAGTTCTCCGACCCAACCCACCACCCTCAATGAGCAGTTCTTC	CASSSPTQPTTLNEQFF
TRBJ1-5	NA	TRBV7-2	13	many	TGTGCCAGCAGCTTACGTGGGCCTCAGCCCCAGCATTTT	CASSLRGPQPQHF
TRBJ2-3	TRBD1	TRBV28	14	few	TGTGCCAGCATCGAGTCAGGGGGTTCAGATACGCAGTATTTT	CASIESGGSDTQYF
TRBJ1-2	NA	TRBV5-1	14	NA	TGCGCCAGCAGCCCTCCCGGGGCCGACTATGGCTACACCTTC	CASSPPGADYGYTF
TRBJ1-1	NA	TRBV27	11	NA	TGTGCCAGCAAGGGACTCTCTGAAGCTTTCTTT	CASKGLSEAFF
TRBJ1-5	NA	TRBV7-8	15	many	TGTGCCAGCAGGAGGGACGGGGACTTCAATCAGCCCCAGCATTTT	CASRRDGDFNQPQHF